These 8 T cell receptor beta chains originate from one sample sequenced in a study of T cell changes during pregnancy in multiple sclerosis. Generated by immunoSEQ multiplex PCR, the TCRdb table keeps only in-frame clones and is missing some. Of tens of thousands of clones detected, around 93% appear once; the ten largest clones hold approximately 0.41%. This sample comprised CD4+ T cells from peripheral blood mononuclear cells, obtained in the second trimester of pregnancy. The receptors were gathered from a female donor with multiple sclerosis, enrolled in a pregnancy study.

This chain connects TRBV6-1 to TRBJ1-4; no clear D gene. Germline V gives CDR1 MNHNS, CDR2 SASEGT. The CDR3 is 14 amino acids. V lost 6 bases and J lost 0, with 8 bases in between. In DNA form, the CDR3 reads TGTGCCAGCAGGCCACTGGCAACTAATGAAAAACTGTTTTTT. Amino acids: CASRPLATNEKLFF.

The rearrangement uses TRBV4-1 and TRBJ1-1; D perhaps matches TRBD1 (5 bases). This CDR3 region has 13 residues. Trimming left V 5 bases short and J 10 bases short, with 17 bases between. Germline V CDR1 and CDR2: MGHRA, YSYEKL. CDR3 in amino acids: CASSSDGGVTAFF. CDR3 coding DNA: TGCGCCAGCAGCTCCGACGGGGGGGTAACAGCTTTCTTT.

The J gene is TRBJ2-1, the V gene TRBV5-8, with TRBD2 matching 10 bases. The V gene end was trimmed by 5 bases and the J gene end by 7 bases; junction bases not matched to a gene: 9. This CDR3 has 15 amino acids. The germline gives CDR1 SGHTS, CDR2 YDEGEE. CDR3 sequence reads: CASSFTSGKGNEQFF. The CDR3 DNA follows: TGTGCCAGCAGTTTCACTAGCGGGAAGGGAAATGAGCAGTTCTTC. The full variable domain, its missing parts supplied by reference TRBV5-8 and TRBJ2-1, is EAGVTQSPTHLIKTRGQQATLRCSPISGHTSVYWYQQALGLGLQFLLWYDEGEERNRGNFPPRFSGRQFPNYSSELNVNALELEDSALYLCASSFTSGKGNEQFFGPGTRLTVL.

The chain joins TRBV4-3 to TRBJ2-3; TRBD1 matches at 8 bases. Germline V gene lookup returns CDR1 LGHNA and CDR2 YSLEER. The CDR3 spans 15 residues. Trimming removed 8 bases from V and 5 bases from J; junction bases left unmatched: 12. As DNA, the CDR3 is TGCGCCAGCTCGGTCATTGACAGGGGCATAGATACGCAGTATTTT. It codes for CASSVIDRGIDTQYF.

The chain is built from TRBV7-7 and TRBJ2-6, with D hard to call. This CDR3 contains 15 residues. Germline CDR1 reads SSHAT; CDR2 reads FNYEAQ (reference sequence). V lost 8 bases to trimming and J lost 0 bases, with 11 bases between them. For the CDR3, the DNA is TGTGCCAGCGGGCCAGCAACCTCTGGGGCCAACGTCCTGACTTTC. It yields the protein CASGPATSGANVLTF. The full variable domain, with the rest looked up from reference TRBV7-7 and TRBJ2-6, is GAGVSQSPRYKVTKRGQDVTLRCDPISSHATLYWYQQALGQGPEFLTYFNYEAQPDKSGLPSDRFSAERPEGSISTLTIQRTEQRDSAMYRCASGPATSGANVLTFGAGSRLTVL.

The CDR3 nucleotides are TGCGCCAGCAGCTTGGACAGGACCAATGAAAAACTGTTTTTT. This sequence encodes CASSLDRTNEKLFF. The rearrangement links TRBV5-1 to TRBJ1-4; D perhaps matches TRBD1 (5 bases). The CDR3 extends over 14 amino acids. Trimming removed 0 bases from V and 5 bases from J, with 8 bases in between. Germline V gives CDR1 SGHRS, CDR2 YFSETQ.

This chain uses TRBV7-9 with TRBJ1-2, with 10 bases that match TRBD1. Germline V CDR1 and CDR2: SEHNR, FQNEAQ (reference sequence). This CDR3 comprises 16 residues. J gave up 8 bases and V 5 bases, and 14 bases lay outside the gene matches. The CDR3 is CASSLTGTGEGEGYTF. For the CDR3, the DNA is TGTGCCAGCAGCCTTACCGGGACAGGGGAGGGAGAGGGCTACACCTTC.

The V call is TRBV7-3, the J call TRBJ2-2; D not resolved. This CDR3 comprises 15 residues. The germline gives CDR1 SGHTA, CDR2 FQGTGA. Between the trimmed V and J ends, which lost 2 bases and 5 bases, there was a span of 12 bases. In DNA form, the CDR3 reads TGTGCCAGCAGCTTATCATCCGGGTGGACCGGGGAGCTGTTTTTT. It codes for CASSLSSGWTGELFF. The full variable domain, in which reference TRBV7-3 and TRBJ2-2 provide the parts outside the CDR3, is GAGVSQTPSNKVTEKGKYVELRCDPISGHTALYWYRQSLGQGPEFLIYFQGTGAADDSGLPNDRFFAVRPEGSVSTLKIQRTERGDSAVYLCASSLSSGWTGELFFGEGSRLTVL.